This entry concerns a single T cell receptor (beta chain). The antigen is unknown. The primer mix had 60 Vbeta and 13 Jbeta primers. Here immunoSEQ multiplex PCR was the method, and the copy in TCRdb shows in-frame clones only, minus some. The sample yields approximately 120,000 clones, approximately 80% seen once. This entry is derived from a study of cytomegalovirus exposure and HLA in healthy donors. Study-wide findings and caveats: In a later analysis, TCR beta V- and J-gene trimming was associated with a missense DCLRE1C variant. Three chains linked to CMV were shown in vitro to be specific for CMV antigens. Analyzed later, most CMV-associated TCR beta chains appeared HLA-restricted. Associated with cytomegalovirus, according to the listing, were 150 to 200 TCR beta chains.

V was pared by 3 bases and J by 5 bases, with 13 bases between. CDR1 is SGHTA, CDR2 FQGNSA, per germline. CDR3 size: 14 residues. The sample comprised PBMCs. The receptor's source is a man between 40 and 49 years old in good health and CMV-seronegative. This chain links TRBV7-2 with TRBJ1-1, with D perhaps matching TRBD1 (5 bases). CDR3 residues: CASSFGGYKTEAFF. The CDR3 DNA sequence: TGTGCCAGCAGCTTCGGGGGGTATAAAACTGAAGCTTTCTTT. Variable domain in full (rest from reference TRBV7-2 and TRBJ1-1): GAGVSQSPSNKVTEKGKDVELRCDPISGHTALYWYRQSLGQGLEFLIYFQGNSAPDKSGLPSDRFSAERTGGSVSTLTIQRTQQEDSAVYLCASSFGGYKTEAFFGQGTRLTVV.